One sample yielded the 24 T cell receptor beta chains listed below, sequenced in a study of response to subunit inactivated influenza vaccine. A single record per CDR3 protein comes from TCRdb applying MiXCR to the RT-PCR reads. Of roughly 710,000 distinct CDR3 sequences listed, 12% to 15% were seen once; the top ten hold 7.5% to 9%. The sample was PBMCs from blood, taken around two weeks before vaccination. Receptors originate from a man aged 45 to 65 who received an inactivated influenza vaccine.

This clonotype was observed a few times. The rearrangement uses TRBV7-9 and TRBJ2-1, with 8 bases lining up with TRBD2. This CDR3 is built from 17 residues. The germline CDR1 and CDR2 sequences are SEHNR and FQNEAQ (reference sequence). V lost 0 bases to trimming and J lost 6 bases; unmatched junction nucleotides: 10. The CDR3: CASSLALPFGRVNEQFF. CDR3 in DNA: TGTGCCAGCAGCTTAGCGCTTCCTTTCGGGAGGGTCAATGAGCAGTTCTTC. Supplemented by reference TRBV7-9 and TRBJ2-1, the full variable domain reads DTGVSQNPRHKITKRGQNVTFRCDPISEHNRLYWYRQTLGQGPEFLTYFQNEAQLEKSRLLSDRFSAERPKGSFSTLEIQRTEQGDSAMYLCASSLALPFGRVNEQFFGPGTRLTVL.

This clonotype was counted between two and nine times. V gene TRBV6-5 combines with J gene TRBJ1-5, with TRBD1 as a possible D gene (5 bases). Germline CDR1 MNHEY, CDR2 SVGAGI. This CDR3 is built from 18 residues. V gave up 2 bases and J gave up 6 bases, with 23 bases separating them. In DNA form, the CDR3 reads TGTGCCAGCAGTTACCAACCGGGAATCGGGGCCCGTCTTCAGCCCCAGCATTTT. Translated: CASSYQPGIGARLQPQHF.

There are many counts of this clonotype. The chain carries TRBV5-6 and TRBJ1-1; tentative D call: TRBD1 (6 bases). Trimming removed 4 bases from V and 1 base from J, with 11 bases in between. The CDR3 contains 14 residues. Germline lookup yields CDR1 SGHDT and CDR2 YYEEEE. In DNA, the CDR3 is TGTGCCAGCAGCCAAGGGACAACGAACACTGAAGCTTTCTTT. It yields the protein CASSQGTTNTEAFF.

Only a few counts were recorded for this clonotype. The chain uses TRBV7-9 and TRBJ2-3; the D is unclear. Trimming stripped 7 bases from V and 0 bases from J, with 8 bases between. The germline V gene has CDR1 SEHNR and CDR2 FQNEAQ (reference sequence). The length of the CDR3 is 13 residues. CDR3 amino acids: CASTGRSTDTQYF. The DNA for the CDR3 is TGTGCCAGCACCGGACGGAGCACAGATACGCAGTATTTT.

This clonotype was seen a handful of times. This chain uses TRBV12-3 or TRBV12-4 with TRBJ1-1, with TRBD1 as a possible D gene (5 bases). The ends were cut back, 3 bases at V and 4 bases at J, with 18 bases in the middle. The CDR3 has 16 residues. In nucleotides, the CDR3 is TGTGCCAGCAGTTTTTACCTGTACAGGACCAGCACTGAAGCTTTCTTT. This sequence encodes CASSFYLYRTSTEAFF.

The V and J genes are TRBV14 and TRBJ2-1, with TRBD1 as a possible D gene (6 bases). The CDR3 covers 14 residues. CDR1 is SGHDN and CDR2 is FVKESK in the germline V gene. V lost 3 bases to trimming and J lost 9 bases, with 15 bases between them. CDR3 sequence: CASSQDPGVTEQFF. The CDR3 bases are TGTGCCAGCAGCCAGGATCCAGGGGTAACTGAGCAGTTCTTC. The full variable domain, completed using reference TRBV14 and TRBJ2-1, is EAGVTQFPSHSVIEKGQTVTLRCDPISGHDNLYWYRRVMGKEIKFLLHFVKESKQDESGMPNNRFLAERTGGTYSTLKVQPAELEDSGVYFCASSQDPGVTEQFFGPGTRLTVL.

J is TRBJ2-5 and V is TRBV7-2, with D unresolved. V was pared by 1 base and J by 2 bases, with 11 bases between. The CDR3 extends over 15 amino acids. Germline CDR1 is SGHTA and CDR2 is FQGNSA. The CDR3 protein is CASSLGLAIQETQYF. In DNA, the CDR3 is TGTGCCAGCAGCTTAGGGTTGGCGATACAAGAGACCCAGTACTTC.

The CDR3 region is CSARREGAREQFF. CDR3 bases: TGCAGTGCTAGACGGGAGGGGGCCCGCGAGCAGTTCTTC. This chain joins TRBV20-1 and TRBJ2-1; possible D gene TRBD2, 8 bases. There are 13 residues in the CDR3. Trimming removed 2 bases at V and 10 bases at J, with 15 bases between. Germline CDR1 is DFQATT and CDR2 is SNEGSKA (reference sequence).

This clonotype was seen ten or more times. This chain joins TRBV15 and TRBJ1-5, with D possibly TRBD1 on 5 matching bases. This CDR3 has 18 amino acids. Germline assignment: CDR1 LNHNV and CDR2 YYDKDF (reference sequence). V was cut by 1 base and J by 0 bases, with 16 bases left in between. This CDR3 reads CATSRVLDSDYSNQPQHF. For the CDR3, the DNA is TGTGCCACCAGCAGAGTCCTCGACAGCGATTATAGCAATCAGCCCCAGCATTTT.

Many counts were recorded for this clonotype. V usage is TRBV20-1 and J usage is TRBJ1-5; possibly TRBD1 for D (6 bases). The V gene's germline CDR1 is DFQATT and CDR2 SNEGSKA (reference sequence). The V gene lost 6 bases and the J gene lost 4 bases, with 13 bases spanning the gap. The CDR3 has 13 amino acids. The CDR3 sequence is CSALDSPNQPQHF. The DNA of the CDR3 is TGCAGTGCACTGGACAGCCCGAATCAGCCCCAGCATTTT.

This clonotype appeared many times. The J gene is TRBJ2-4, the V gene TRBV19; D unclear. Germline V gene lookup returns CDR1 LNHDA and CDR2 SQIVND (reference sequence). V lost 2 bases and J 6 bases, leaving 8 bases between the germline ends. The CDR3 has 13 residues. The CDR3 is CASSIQHRNIQYF. In DNA form, the CDR3 reads TGTGCCAGTAGTATACAGCATAGAAACATTCAGTACTTC.

The rearrangement uses TRBV27 and TRBJ2-1; 7 nucleotides agree with TRBD2. The CDR3 runs to 15 residues. V trimming: 3 bases; J trimming: 7 bases; junction bases outside the gene matches: 9. The germline V gene encodes CDR1 MNHEY and CDR2 SMNVEV (reference sequence). The CDR3 sequence: CASSLRGLVGNEQFF. In DNA, the CDR3 is TGTGCCAGCAGTTTGAGAGGACTAGTGGGGAATGAGCAGTTCTTC.

This chain connects TRBV7-9 to TRBJ2-7, with 9 bases that match TRBD2. This CDR3 region has 13 residues. Germline CDR1 SEHNR, CDR2 FQNEAQ (reference sequence). The V gene end was trimmed by 7 bases and the J gene end by 4 bases; junction bases not matched to a gene: 5. CDR3 DNA sequence: TGTGCCAGCACGAGACTAGCGGTATACGAGCAGTACTTC. Translated: CASTRLAVYEQYF.

V usage is TRBV20-1 and J usage is TRBJ2-5, with a weak D call TRBD2 (5 bases). The germline gives CDR1 DFQATT, CDR2 SNEGSKA (reference sequence). V shed 2 bases and J shed 0 bases, with 7 bases lying between them. This CDR3 contains 13 residues. This CDR3 reads CSARRTHQETQYF. For the CDR3, the DNA is TGCAGTGCTAGAAGGACTCACCAAGAGACCCAGTACTTC.

This clonotype was counted only a few times. CDR3 coding DNA: TGTGCCAGCAGGCTCGGCGGGCACACTGAAGCTTTCTTT. Amino acid sequence: CASRLGGHTEAFF. The chain has TRBV6-1 and TRBJ1-1; D gene uncertain. Germline V gene lookup returns CDR1 MNHNS and CDR2 SASEGT. The CDR3 totals 13 residues. The V end lost 6 bases, the J end lost 3 bases, and 11 bases lay between the germline ends.

This sequence joins TRBV6-5 and TRBJ1-2, with unresolved D. This CDR3 is built from 14 residues. V was pared by 4 bases and J by 3 bases, with 12 bases between. Germline CDR1 reads MNHEY; CDR2 reads SVGAGI. CDR3 nucleotides: TGTGCCAGCAGTTCTATCGGACGGCACTATGGCTACACCTTC. As protein: CASSSIGRHYGYTF.

The chain uses TRBV4-1 and TRBJ2-3; D is unclear. Trimming took off 1 base at V and 2 bases at J, with 13 bases between the two ends. The CDR3 spans 16 residues. CDR1 and CDR2 (germline): MGHRA, YSYEKL. In nucleotides, the CDR3 is TGCGCCAGCAGCCAAGTTGGTATAGCCTTCACAGATACGCAGTATTTT. Protein product: CASSQVGIAFTDTQYF.

The chain combines TRBV20-1 with TRBJ2-7, with a weak D call TRBD2 (5 bases). Germline CDR1 DFQATT, CDR2 SNEGSKA (reference sequence). This CDR3 contains 12 residues. Trimming left V 3 bases short and J 3 bases short, with 9 bases between. The CDR3 is CSARRDGYEQYF. CDR3 DNA sequence: TGCAGTGCTAGGAGGGATGGCTACGAGCAGTACTTC.

In this sample, this clonotype turned up a few times. The V and J genes are TRBV7-2 and TRBJ2-3, with 10 bases aligning to TRBD2. The germline V gene encodes CDR1 SGHTA and CDR2 FQGNSA. V was pared by 5 bases and J by 5 bases, with 4 bases of the junction left unmatched. The CDR3 totals 14 residues. CDR3: CASSQWTSGDTQYF. For the CDR3, the DNA is TGTGCCAGCAGCCAATGGACTAGCGGAGATACGCAGTATTTT.

This clonotype was seen a handful of times. The chain has TRBV3-1 and TRBJ2-2; 7 bases are a match to TRBD1. V shed 4 bases, J shed 7 bases, and the junction held 9 bases outside the gene matches. Per the germline V gene, CDR1 is LGHDT and CDR2 is YNNKEL (reference sequence). This CDR3 spans 15 amino acids. The DNA of the CDR3 is TGTGCCAGCAGCCTCCGACAGGGACCGGGCGGGGAGCTGTTTTTT. Its translation is CASSLRQGPGGELFF.

This clonotype occurred a few times. V and J are TRBV7-2 and TRBJ2-3; 9 nucleotides agree with TRBD2. CDR1 is SGHTA and CDR2 is FQGNSA in the germline V gene. V was pared by 3 bases and J by 3 bases, with 4 bases of the junction left unmatched. The CDR3 covers 15 residues. The CDR3 here is CASSFSGSLTDTQYF. The CDR3 coding sequence is TGTGCCAGCAGCTTTAGCGGGAGCTTGACAGATACGCAGTATTTT.

The table lists this clonotype with many counts. The J gene is TRBJ1-1, the V gene TRBV12-3 or TRBV12-4; no clear D gene. This CDR3 is built from 14 residues. With 3 bases removed from V and 0 bases from J, the gap between germline ends came to 8 bases. The DNA of the CDR3 is TGTGCCAGCAGTTTTTCCCGGGTGAACACTGAAGCTTTCTTT. Amino acids: CASSFSRVNTEAFF.

The table lists this clonotype with a few counts. The gene calls are TRBV27 and TRBJ1-5, with 9 bases lining up with TRBD1. Trimming cost V 3 bases and J 3 bases; bases outside gene matches: 9. The germline gives CDR1 MNHEY, CDR2 SMNVEV (reference sequence). The CDR3 consists of 17 residues. The CDR3 sequence is CASSFRPGQGDNQPQHF. The DNA for the CDR3 is TGTGCCAGCAGTTTCAGACCGGGACAGGGAGACAATCAGCCCCAGCATTTT.

This clonotype was recorded a few times. The chain links TRBV21-1 to TRBJ1-2; TRBD1, the table's D call, lacks a check against the DNA. TRBV21-1 is designated a pseudogene. The CDR3 is 15 residues long. The DNA for the CDR3 is TGTGCCAGCAGCAAAGTGGCGGGGTCGCGATCTGGCTACACCTTC. Translation gives CASSKVAGSRSGYTF.